This record looks at one T cell receptor (beta chain) sequence and its context. Its antigen is still unknown. No quality values exist for individual bases; no much larger clone is one base distant. This specimen's treatment or condition label, per the study, means: live attenuated yellow fever vaccine strain. PBMCs were isolated from peripheral blood using a standard Ficoll-Paque protocol. CD4 and CD8 T-cell fractions were isolated with Dynabeads CD4 and CD8 positive selection kits. TriZol was used to extract RNA from bulk PBMCs, CD4 and CD8 fractions, and dextramer-positive and dextramer-negative fractions. Synthesis of TCR cDNA relied on 5'RACE template switching, a step that introduced a universal primer site along with unique molecular identifiers. cDNA synthesis was primed from both the TCR alpha and TCR beta constant segments. Library amplification used two PCR steps, and the second PCR step added sample barcodes and sequencing adapters. Sequencing of libraries was performed on Illumina HiSeq 2500 (2x100 bp) or NovaSeq (2x150 bp). As for how the authors treated the data: Reads were demultiplexed and collapsed into UMI consensus sequences with MIGEC, and V(D)J alignment was performed with MiXCR. Vaccine-responding clonotypes were defined with edgeR using replicate PBMC samples, requiring FDR below 0.01 and a log2 fold change above 5 up to day 15. Each bulk clonotype was labeled CD4 or CD8 based on which sequenced repertoire, CD4 or CD8, contained the clonotype at higher abundance. TCRdb reprocessing: public reads trimmed at Q25 with fastp, clones called with MiXCR, in-frame beta chains kept. Each CDR3 protein gets just one entry, which takes the most common genes and DNA from the rows behind it. TCRdb's processing, not the authors' own work, is the source of the V and J calls. The sample yields roughly 60,000 distinct CDR3 sequences; approximately 6.5% were counted once. The ten largest account for under 45% of the sample.

The sample belongs to a study of T cells after yellow fever vaccination (dated by TCRdb to between 2017 and 2020). For context, the study as a whole: Libraries from fractions with low cell numbers were prepared with the SMART-Seq v4 Ultra Low Input RNA kit. The cohort comprised two healthy male donors, one aged 18 to 30 and one aged 30 to 40 years. Blood was collected at multiple timepoints before and after primary and secondary immunization, and bulk PBMC replicates and cell subsets were isolated. To follow T-cell clones before and after both primary and booster YFV17D yellow fever vaccination, bulk TCR alpha and beta repertoires underwent longitudinal sequencing.

From cysteine to phenylalanine, the CDR3 is 14 amino acids long. Only CDR3 DNA remains: 42 bases, in frame from the first base. The germline V gene sets CDR1 to KGHSH and CDR2 to LQKENI. The V end loses 6 bases and the J end loses 0 bases, and a stretch of 10 bases separates them. The paper's findings and limits, for the study overall: Compared with the primary T-cell response, the secondary T-cell response was weaker but faster, peaking on day 5 rather than day 15. The study included only a couple of donors, which limits how far the findings can be generalized. A small fraction of clonotypes appeared in both the CD4 and CD8 compartments, likely as a result of convergent recombination. Most clones expanded after primary vaccination were re-detected after the booster (almost 98% of CD4 and 88% of CD8), suggesting broad memory maintenance. Computational filtering was required because FACS-sorted repertoires could contain abundant contaminating clonotypes from the bulk population.

The TCR comes from a man aged 18 to 29 who received the YFV17D yellow fever vaccine. This specimen consisted of CD8+ T cells sorted from PBMCs, obtained on the day of the first yellow fever vaccination. This sequence uses TRBV18 and TRBJ2-3; TRBD1 is a possible D gene, resting on 6 matching bases. The sequenced DNA is TGTGCCAGCTCGGACAGACCTAGCACAGATACGCAGTATTTT. This gives the protein CASSDRPSTDTQYF.